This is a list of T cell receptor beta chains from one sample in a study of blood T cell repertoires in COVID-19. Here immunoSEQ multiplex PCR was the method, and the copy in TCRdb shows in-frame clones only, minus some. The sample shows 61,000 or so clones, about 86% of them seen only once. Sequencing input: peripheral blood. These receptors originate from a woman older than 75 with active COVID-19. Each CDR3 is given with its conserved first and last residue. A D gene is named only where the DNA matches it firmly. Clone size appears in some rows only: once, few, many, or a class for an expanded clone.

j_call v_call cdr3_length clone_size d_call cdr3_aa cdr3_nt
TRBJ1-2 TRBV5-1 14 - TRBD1 CASSTDRGTTGYTF TGCGCCAGCAGCACGGACAGGGGCACGACGGGCTACACCTTC
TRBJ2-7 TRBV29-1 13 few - CSVVPSAAGEQYF TGCAGCGTCGTGCCGTCGGCCGCGGGAGAGCAGTACTTC
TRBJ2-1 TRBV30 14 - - CAWSVFRWGGEQFF TGTGCCTGGAGTGTATTCCGGTGGGGAGGTGAGCAGTTCTTC
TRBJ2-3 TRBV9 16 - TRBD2 CASSLLAGALTDTQYF TGTGCCAGCAGCCTATTAGCGGGTGCGCTCACAGATACGCAGTATTTT
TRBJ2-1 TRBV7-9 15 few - CATRGRESSYNEQFF TGTGCCACCCGGGGGCGGGAGAGCTCCTACAATGAGCAGTTCTTC
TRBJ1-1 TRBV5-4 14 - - CASSLELLNTEAFF TGTGCCAGCAGCTTGGAACTCTTGAACACTGAAGCTTTCTTT
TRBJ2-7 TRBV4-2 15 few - CASSQVVSGQYEQYF TGTGCCAGCAGCCAAGTTGTCTCTGGGCAGTACGAGCAGTACTTC
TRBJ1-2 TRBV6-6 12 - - CASSIGEADYTF TGTGCCAGCAGCATCGGGGAAGCCGACTACACCTTC
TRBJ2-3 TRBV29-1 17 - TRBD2 CSVEIPGLAGGWNTQYF TGCAGCGTTGAAATCCCGGGACTAGCGGGGGGCTGGAATACGCAGTATTTT
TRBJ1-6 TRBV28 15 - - CASRWFGSYNSPLHF TGTGCCAGCAGATGGTTCGGCTCCTATAATTCACCCCTCCACTTT
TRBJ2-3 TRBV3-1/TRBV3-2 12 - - CASSGTANTQYF TGTGCCAGCAGCGGGACTGCCAATACGCAGTATTTT